The clone carrying this T cell receptor (beta chain) was seen repeatedly, ten times or more. V lost 6 bases and J 0 bases, leaving 12 bases between the germline ends. Germline CDR1 is SGHAT and CDR2 is FQNNGV. The CDR3 contains 15 residues. The data were obtained in a study of quantifying T cell responses using KT2 cells. Across the whole study: RNA was reverse transcribed with TCR alpha and beta constant-region primers.

Known numbers of the T cell clone KT2 were added to PBMC. An oligo carrying a UMI was ligated to the cDNA 3' end. First-round PCR used about 4 cycles and beta primers RC1.1 and RC1.2 covering TRBC1 and TRBC2. MiXCR was run by TCRdb on the UMI-ligation and nested PCR reads, yielding one entry per CDR3 protein. The table records 45,000 to 65,000 distinct CDR3 sequences, around an eighth of them present only once. Specimen: PBMCs spiked with cells of the T cell clone KT2. The clonotype originates from a human donor. The chain employs TRBV11-2 and TRBJ2-1; D is possibly TRBD1 or TRBD2 (5 bases each). CDR3 DNA: TGTGCCAGCAGTCTCGAGGGGAGCTCCTACAATGAGCAGTTCTTC. Translation gives CASSLEGSSYNEQFF.